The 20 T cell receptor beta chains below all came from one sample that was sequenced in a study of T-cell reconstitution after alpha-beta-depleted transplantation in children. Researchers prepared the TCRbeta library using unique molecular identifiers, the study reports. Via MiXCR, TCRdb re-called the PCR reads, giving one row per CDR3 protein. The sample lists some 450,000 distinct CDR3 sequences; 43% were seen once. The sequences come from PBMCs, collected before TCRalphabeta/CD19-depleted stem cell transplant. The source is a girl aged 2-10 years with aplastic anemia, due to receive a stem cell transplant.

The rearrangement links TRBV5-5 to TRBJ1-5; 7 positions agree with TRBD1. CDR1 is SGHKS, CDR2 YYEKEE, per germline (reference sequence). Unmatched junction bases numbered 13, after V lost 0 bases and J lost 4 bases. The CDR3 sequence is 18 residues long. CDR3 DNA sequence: TGTGCCAGCAGCTTGGGCACGAGGACAGGCCCTGTTAATCAGCCCCAGCATTTT. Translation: CASSLGTRTGPVNQPQHF.

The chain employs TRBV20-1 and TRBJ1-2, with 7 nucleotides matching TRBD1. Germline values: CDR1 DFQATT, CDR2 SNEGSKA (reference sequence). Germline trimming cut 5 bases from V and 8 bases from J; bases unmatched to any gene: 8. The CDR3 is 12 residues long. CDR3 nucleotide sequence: TGCAGTGCTGATGACAGGGTAGGAGGCTACACCTTC. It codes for CSADDRVGGYTF.

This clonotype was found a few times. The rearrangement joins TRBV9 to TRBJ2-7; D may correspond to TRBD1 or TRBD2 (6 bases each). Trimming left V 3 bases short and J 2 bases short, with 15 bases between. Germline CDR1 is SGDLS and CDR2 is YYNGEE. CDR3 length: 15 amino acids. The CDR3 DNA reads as TGTGCCAGCAGCGCGGGGGCGTCCTGGGCCTACGAGCAGTACTTC. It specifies CASSAGASWAYEQYF.

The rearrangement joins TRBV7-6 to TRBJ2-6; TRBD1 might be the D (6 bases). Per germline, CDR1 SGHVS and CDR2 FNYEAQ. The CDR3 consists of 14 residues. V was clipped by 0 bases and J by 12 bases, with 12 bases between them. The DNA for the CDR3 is TGTGCCAGCAGCTTAGCGGGGGCGGCAGGCGTCCTGACTTTC. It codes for CASSLAGAAGVLTF. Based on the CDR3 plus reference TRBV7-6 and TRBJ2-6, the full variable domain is GAGVSQSPRYKVTKRGQDVALRCDPISGHVSLYWYRQALGQGPEFLTYFNYEAQQDKSGLPNDRFSAERPEGSISTLTIQRTEQRDSAMYRCASSLAGAAGVLTFGAGSRLTVL.

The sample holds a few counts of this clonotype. CDR3 in amino acids: CASSITSGQETQYF. CDR3 coding DNA: TGTGCCAGCAGCATCACTAGCGGCCAAGAGACCCAGTACTTC. The V gene is TRBV4-2, the J gene TRBJ2-5; 8 nucleotides match TRBD2. Germline CDR1 and CDR2: LGHNA and YNFKEQ. The ends lost 5 bases at V and 1 base at J; junction bases unmatched: 3. The CDR3 totals 14 residues.

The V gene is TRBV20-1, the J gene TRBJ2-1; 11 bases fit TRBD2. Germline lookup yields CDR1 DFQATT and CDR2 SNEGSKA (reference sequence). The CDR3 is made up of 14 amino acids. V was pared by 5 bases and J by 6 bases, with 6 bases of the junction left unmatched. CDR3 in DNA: TGCAGTGCTGAGGGACTAGCGGTAGCCAATGAGCAGTTCTTC. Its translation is CSAEGLAVANEQFF.

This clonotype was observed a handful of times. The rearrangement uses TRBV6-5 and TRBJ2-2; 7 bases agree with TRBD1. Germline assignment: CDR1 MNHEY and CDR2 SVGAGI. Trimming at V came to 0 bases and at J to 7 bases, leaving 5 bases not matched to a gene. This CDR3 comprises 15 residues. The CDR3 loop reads CASSYSNAGGGELFF. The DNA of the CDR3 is TGTGCCAGCAGTTACTCGAATGCAGGGGGCGGGGAGCTGTTTTTT.

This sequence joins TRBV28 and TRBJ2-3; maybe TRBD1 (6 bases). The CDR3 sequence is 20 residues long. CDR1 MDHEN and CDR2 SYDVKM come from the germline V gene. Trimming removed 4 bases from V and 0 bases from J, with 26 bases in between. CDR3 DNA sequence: TGTGCCAGCAGTTGTGCCCCGACAGGCGAGATTTTGTTTAGCACAGATACGCAGTATTTT. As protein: CASSCAPTGEILFSTDTQYF.

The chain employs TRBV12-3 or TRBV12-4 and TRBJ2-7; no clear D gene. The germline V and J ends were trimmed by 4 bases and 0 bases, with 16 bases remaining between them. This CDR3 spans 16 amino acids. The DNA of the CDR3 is TGTGCCAGCAGTTACCGGCGAAACCCTAGCTCCTACGAGCAGTACTTC. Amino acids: CASSYRRNPSSYEQYF.

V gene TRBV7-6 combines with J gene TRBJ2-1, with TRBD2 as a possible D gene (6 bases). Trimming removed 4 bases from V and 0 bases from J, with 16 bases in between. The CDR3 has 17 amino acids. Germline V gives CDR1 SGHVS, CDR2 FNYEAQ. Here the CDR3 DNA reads TGTGCCAGCAGCTATCTAGCGCCAAAGAGCTCCTACAATGAGCAGTTCTTC. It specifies CASSYLAPKSSYNEQFF.

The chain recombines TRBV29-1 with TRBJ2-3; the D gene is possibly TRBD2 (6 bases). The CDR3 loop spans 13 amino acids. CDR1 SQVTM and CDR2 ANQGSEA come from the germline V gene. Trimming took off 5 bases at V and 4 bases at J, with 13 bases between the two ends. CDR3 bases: TGCAGCGTTAGGAGTACTAGCTCAGATACGCAGTATTTT. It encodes CSVRSTSSDTQYF.

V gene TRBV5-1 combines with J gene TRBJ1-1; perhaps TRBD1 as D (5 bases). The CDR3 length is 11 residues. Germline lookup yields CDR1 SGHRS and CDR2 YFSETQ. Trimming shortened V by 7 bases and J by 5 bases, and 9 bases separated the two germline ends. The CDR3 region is CASQGSTEAFF. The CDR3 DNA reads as TGCGCCAGCCAGGGATCAACTGAAGCTTTCTTT. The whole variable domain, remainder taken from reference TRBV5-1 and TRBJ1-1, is KAGVTQTPRYLIKTRGQQVTLSCSPISGHRSVSWYQQTPGQGLQFLFEYFSETQRNKGNFPGRFSGRQFSNSRSEMNVSTLELGDSALYLCASQGSTEAFFGQGTRLTVV.

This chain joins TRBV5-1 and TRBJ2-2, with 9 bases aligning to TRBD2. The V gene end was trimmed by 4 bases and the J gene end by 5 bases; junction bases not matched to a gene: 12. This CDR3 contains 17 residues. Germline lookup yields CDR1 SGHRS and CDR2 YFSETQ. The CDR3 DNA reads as TGCGCCAGCAGCCGTTGTACTAGCGGGTTGTGTACCGGGGAGCTGTTTTTT. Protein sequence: CASSRCTSGLCTGELFF.

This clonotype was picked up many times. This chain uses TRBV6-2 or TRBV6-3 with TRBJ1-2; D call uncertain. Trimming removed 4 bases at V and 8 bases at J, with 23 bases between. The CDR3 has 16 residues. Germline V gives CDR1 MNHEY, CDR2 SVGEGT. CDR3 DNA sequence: TGTGCCAGCAGTTTCTCCCTCCGAAGTAGCTTCGTCGGCTACACCTTC. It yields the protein CASSFSLRSSFVGYTF.

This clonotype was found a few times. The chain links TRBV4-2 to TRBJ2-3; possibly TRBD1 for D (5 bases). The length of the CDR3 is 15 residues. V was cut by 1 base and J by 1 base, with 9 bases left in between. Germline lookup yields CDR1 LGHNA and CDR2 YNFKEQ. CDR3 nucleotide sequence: TGTGCCAGCAGCCAAGTGGAAGGGGGCACAGATACGCAGTATTTT. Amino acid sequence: CASSQVEGGTDTQYF.

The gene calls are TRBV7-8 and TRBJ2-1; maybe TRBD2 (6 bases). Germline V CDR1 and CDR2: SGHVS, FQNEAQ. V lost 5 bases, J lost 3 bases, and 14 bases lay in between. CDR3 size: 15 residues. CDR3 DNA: TGTGCCAGCAGCGCCCGGGACGGGAGCTACAATGAGCAGTTCTTC. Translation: CASSARDGSYNEQFF.

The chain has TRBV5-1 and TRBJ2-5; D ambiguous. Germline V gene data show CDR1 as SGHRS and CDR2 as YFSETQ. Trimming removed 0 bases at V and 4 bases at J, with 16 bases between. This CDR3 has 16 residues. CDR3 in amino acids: CASSLEYGPGRETQYF. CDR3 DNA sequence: TGCGCCAGCAGCTTGGAATACGGCCCAGGACGAGAGACCCAGTACTTC.

The CDR3 coding sequence is TGCAGTGCTCAGGAGGGGACTGAAGCTTTCTTT. Translation: CSAQEGTEAFF. V and J are TRBV20-1 and TRBJ1-1; D may be TRBD1 (5 bases). This CDR3 comprises 11 residues. V dropped 5 bases and J dropped 5 bases, with 9 bases sitting between them. The germline V gene has CDR1 DFQATT and CDR2 SNEGSKA (reference sequence).

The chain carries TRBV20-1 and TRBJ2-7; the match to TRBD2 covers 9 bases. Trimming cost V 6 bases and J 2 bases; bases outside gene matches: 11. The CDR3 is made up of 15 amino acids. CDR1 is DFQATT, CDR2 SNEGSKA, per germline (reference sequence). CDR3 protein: CSAPVPAGGAYEQYF. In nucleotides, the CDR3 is TGCAGTGCCCCCGTCCCGGCGGGAGGGGCCTACGAGCAGTACTTC.

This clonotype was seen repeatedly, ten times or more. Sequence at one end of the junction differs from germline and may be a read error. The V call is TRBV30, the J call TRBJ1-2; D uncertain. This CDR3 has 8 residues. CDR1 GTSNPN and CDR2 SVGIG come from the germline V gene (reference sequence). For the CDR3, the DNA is TGTGCCTGGAGTGTACGCTCCTTC. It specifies CAWSVRSF.